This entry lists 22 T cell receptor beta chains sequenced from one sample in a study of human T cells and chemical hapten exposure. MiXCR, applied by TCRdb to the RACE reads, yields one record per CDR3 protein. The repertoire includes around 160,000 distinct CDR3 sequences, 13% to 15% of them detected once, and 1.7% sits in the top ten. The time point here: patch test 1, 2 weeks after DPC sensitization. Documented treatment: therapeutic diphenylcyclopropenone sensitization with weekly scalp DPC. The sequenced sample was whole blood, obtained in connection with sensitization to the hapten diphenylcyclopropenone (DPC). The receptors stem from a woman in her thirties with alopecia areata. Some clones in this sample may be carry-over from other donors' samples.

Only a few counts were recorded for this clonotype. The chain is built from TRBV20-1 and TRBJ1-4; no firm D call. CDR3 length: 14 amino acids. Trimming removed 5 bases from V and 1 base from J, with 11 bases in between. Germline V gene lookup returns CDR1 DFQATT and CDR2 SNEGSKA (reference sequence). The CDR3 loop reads CSAPPIGTNEKLFF. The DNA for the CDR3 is TGCAGTGCTCCCCCCATAGGAACTAATGAAAAACTGTTTTTT.

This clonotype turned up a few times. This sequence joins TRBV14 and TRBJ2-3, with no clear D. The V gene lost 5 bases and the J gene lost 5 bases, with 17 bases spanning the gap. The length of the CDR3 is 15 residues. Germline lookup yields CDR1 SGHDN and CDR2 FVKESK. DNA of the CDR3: TGTGCCAGCAGCGCCCGACTTAGTTGGGGAGATACGCAGTATTTT. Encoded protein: CASSARLSWGDTQYF. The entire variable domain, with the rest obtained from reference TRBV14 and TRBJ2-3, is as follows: EAGVTQFPSHSVIEKGQTVTLRCDPISGHDNLYWYRRVMGKEIKFLLHFVKESKQDESGMPNNRFLAERTGGTYSTLKVQPAELEDSGVYFCASSARLSWGDTQYFGPGTRLTVL.

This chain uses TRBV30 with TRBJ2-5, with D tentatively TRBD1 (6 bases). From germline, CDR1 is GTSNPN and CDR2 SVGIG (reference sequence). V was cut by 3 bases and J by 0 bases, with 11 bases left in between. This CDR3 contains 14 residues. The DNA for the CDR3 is TGTGCCTGGAGCTCTACAGGGTACCAAGAGACCCAGTACTTC. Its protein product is CAWSSTGYQETQYF.

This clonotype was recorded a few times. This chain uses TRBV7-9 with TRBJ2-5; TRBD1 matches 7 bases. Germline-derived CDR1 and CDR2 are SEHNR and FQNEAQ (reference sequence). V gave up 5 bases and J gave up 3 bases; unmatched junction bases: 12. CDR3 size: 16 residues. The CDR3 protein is CASSQDRAGPKETQYF. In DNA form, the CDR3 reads TGTGCCAGCAGCCAAGACAGGGCCGGGCCTAAAGAGACCCAGTACTTC. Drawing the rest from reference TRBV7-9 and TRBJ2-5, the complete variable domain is DTGVSQNPRHKITKRGQNVTFRCDPISEHNRLYWYRQTLGQGPEFLTYFQNEAQLEKSRLLSDRFSAERPKGSFSTLEIQRTEQGDSAMYLCASSQDRAGPKETQYFGPGTRLLVL.

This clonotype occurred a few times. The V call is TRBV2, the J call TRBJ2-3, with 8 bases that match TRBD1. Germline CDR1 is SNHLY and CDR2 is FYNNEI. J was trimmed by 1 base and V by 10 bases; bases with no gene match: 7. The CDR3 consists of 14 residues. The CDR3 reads CANDQGAGTDTQYF. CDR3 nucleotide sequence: TGTGCCAACGACCAGGGGGCTGGCACAGATACGCAGTATTTT.

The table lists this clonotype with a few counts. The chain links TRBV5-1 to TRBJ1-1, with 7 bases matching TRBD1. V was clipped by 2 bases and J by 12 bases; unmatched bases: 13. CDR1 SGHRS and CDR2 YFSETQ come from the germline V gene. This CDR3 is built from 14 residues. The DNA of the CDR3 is TGCGCCAGCAGCTTCGCCACCCAGACAGGGAAAACTTTCTTT. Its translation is CASSFATQTGKTFF.

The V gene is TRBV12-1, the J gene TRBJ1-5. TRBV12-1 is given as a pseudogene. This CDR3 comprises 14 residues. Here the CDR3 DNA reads TGTGCCAGCAGCTCCCGTGCCGGCAATCAGCCCCAGCATTTT. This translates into CASSSRAGNQPQHF.

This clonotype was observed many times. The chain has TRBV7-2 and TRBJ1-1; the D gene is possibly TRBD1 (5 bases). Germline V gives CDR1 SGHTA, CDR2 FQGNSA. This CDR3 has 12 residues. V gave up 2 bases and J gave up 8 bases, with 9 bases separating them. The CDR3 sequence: CASSLRGSEAFF. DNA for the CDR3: TGTGCCAGCAGCTTACGGGGGTCCGAAGCTTTCTTT.

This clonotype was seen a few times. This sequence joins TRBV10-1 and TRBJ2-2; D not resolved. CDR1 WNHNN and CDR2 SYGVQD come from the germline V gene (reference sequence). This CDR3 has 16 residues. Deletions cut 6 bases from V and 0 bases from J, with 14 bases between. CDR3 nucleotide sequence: TGCGCCAGCAGCCTTAGCTCAGCGCCGAACACCGGGGAGCTGTTTTTT. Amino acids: CASSLSSAPNTGELFF.

The CDR3 here is CASSLLAVGGGYTF. CDR3 DNA: TGTGCCAGCAGTTTATTGGCAGTTGGGGGTGGCTACACCTTC. This chain joins TRBV28 and TRBJ1-2; D possibly corresponds to TRBD1 (5 bases). Between the trimmed V and J ends, which lost 1 base and 7 bases, there was a span of 13 bases. The germline V gene has CDR1 MDHEN and CDR2 SYDVKM. The CDR3 is made up of 14 amino acids.

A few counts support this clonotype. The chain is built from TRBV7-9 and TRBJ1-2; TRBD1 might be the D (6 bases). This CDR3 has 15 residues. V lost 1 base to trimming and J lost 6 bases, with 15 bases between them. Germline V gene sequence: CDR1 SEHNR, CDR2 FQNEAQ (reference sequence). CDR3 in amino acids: CASSLEQGAWNGYTF. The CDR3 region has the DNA TGTGCCAGCAGCTTAGAACAGGGCGCTTGGAATGGCTACACCTTC.

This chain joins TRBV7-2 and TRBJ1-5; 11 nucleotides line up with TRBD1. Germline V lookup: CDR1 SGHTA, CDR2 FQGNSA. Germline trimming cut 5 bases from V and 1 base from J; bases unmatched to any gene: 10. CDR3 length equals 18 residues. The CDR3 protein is CASSPWTGGLRSNQPQHF. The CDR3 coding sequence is TGTGCCAGCAGCCCGTGGACAGGGGGCCTGAGAAGCAATCAGCCCCAGCATTTT.

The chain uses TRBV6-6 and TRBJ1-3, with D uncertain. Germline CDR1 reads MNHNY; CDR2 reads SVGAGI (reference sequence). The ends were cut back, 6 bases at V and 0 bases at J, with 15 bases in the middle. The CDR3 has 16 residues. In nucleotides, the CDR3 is TGTGCCAGCAGCGCCCGCTGGAGCCGCTCTGGAAACACCATATATTTT. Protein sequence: CASSARWSRSGNTIYF.

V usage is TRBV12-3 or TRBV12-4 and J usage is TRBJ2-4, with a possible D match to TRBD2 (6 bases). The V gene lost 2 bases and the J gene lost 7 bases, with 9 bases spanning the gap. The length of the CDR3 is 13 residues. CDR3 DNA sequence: TGTGCCAGCAGTTTACTTGGGGGGAACATTCAGTACTTC. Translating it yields CASSLLGGNIQYF.

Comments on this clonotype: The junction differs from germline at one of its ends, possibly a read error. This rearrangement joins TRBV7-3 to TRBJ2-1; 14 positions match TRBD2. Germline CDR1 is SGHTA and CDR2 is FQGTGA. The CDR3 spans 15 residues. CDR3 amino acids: CASSPTSGGAIRQSF. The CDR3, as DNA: TGTGCCAGCAGCCCGACTAGCGGGGGGGCTATTCGGCAGTCCTTC.

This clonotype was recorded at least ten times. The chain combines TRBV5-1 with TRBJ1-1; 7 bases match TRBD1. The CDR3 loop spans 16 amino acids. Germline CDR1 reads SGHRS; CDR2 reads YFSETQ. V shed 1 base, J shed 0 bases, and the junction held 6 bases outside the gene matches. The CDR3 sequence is CASSLLPGTVNTEAFF. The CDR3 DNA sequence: TGCGCCAGCAGCTTGCTACCCGGGACAGTGAACACTGAAGCTTTCTTT.

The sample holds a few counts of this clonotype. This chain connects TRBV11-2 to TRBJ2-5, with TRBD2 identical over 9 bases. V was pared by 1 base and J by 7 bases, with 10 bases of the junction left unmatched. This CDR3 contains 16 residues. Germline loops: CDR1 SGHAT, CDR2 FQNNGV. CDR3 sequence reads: CASSLASGNNRGTQYF. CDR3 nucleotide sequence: TGTGCCAGCAGCTTAGCTAGCGGGAACAATAGAGGGACCCAGTACTTC.

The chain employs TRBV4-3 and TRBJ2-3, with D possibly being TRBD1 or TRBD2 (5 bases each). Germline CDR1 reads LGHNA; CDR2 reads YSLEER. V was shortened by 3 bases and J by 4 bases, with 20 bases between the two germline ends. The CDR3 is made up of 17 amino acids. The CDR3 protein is CASSQLTGTDEADTQYF. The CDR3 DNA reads TGCGCCAGCAGCCAGTTAACCGGGACGGACGAGGCAGATACGCAGTATTTT.

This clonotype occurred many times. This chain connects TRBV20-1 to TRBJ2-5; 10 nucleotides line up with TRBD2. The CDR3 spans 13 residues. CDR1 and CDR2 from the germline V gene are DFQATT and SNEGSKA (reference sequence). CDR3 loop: CSARTSGQETQYF. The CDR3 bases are TGCAGCGCCCGGACTAGCGGACAAGAGACCCAGTACTTC.

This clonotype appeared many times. In DNA form, the CDR3 reads TGTGCCAGCAGCCAAGATAGGGGCCTAGCGGGAGGAACCCCCTACAATGAGCAGTTCTTC. Protein: CASSQDRGLAGGTPYNEQFF. This sequence joins TRBV14 and TRBJ2-1; 11 bases fit TRBD2. J lost 2 bases, V lost 0 bases, and 12 bases had no gene match. The CDR3 is 20 amino acids. Germline V CDR1 and CDR2: SGHDN, FVKESK.

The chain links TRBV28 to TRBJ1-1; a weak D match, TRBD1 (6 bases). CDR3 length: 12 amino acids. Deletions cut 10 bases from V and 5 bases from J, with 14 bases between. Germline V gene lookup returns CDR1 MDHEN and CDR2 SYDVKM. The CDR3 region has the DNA TGTGCCACCAAGGGGGGGTGGACTGAAGCTTTCTTT. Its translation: CATKGGWTEAFF.

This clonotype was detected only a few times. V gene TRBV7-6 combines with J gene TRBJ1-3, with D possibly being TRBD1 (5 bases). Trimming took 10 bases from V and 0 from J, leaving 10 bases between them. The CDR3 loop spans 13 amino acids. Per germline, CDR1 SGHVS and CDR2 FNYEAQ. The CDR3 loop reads CATGLPSGNTIYF. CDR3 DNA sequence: TGTGCCACGGGACTGCCCTCTGGAAACACCATATATTTT.